Listed below are T cell receptor beta chains from one sample, sequenced in a study of blood T cell repertoires in COVID-19. Sequenced by immunoSEQ multiplex PCR; TCRdb stores in-frame clones only, minus some. Of around 130,000 clones detected, around 83% appear once; the ten largest clones hold over 15%. Sequencing used PBMCs or T cells enriched from blood (not recorded which). Receptors were obtained from a man younger than 45 who had recovered from COVID-19. The CDR3 runs from the conserved cysteine through the conserved F or W. D genes are given only for firm matches. Not every row has a clone size; where given, it reads once, few, many or a size class.

TRBD1	TRBV7-9	.	TRBJ1-6	TGTGCCAGCAGCTTTGGGACAGGGGAATCACCCCTCCACTTT	CASSFGTGESPLHF
.	TRBV14	.	TRBJ2-2	TGTGCCAGCAGCCAACAGGGGAACACCGGGGAGCTGTTTTTT	CASSQQGNTGELFF
.	TRBV14	.	TRBJ2-1	TGTGCCAGCAGCCAAGATTGGGCCAGGGTGGATGAGCAGTTCTTC	CASSQDWARVDEQFF
.	TRBV19	once	TRBJ1-1	TGTGCCAGTAGTATTCCGCATACTAACACTGAAGCTTTCTTT	CASSIPHTNTEAFF
.	TRBV3-1/TRBV3-2	.	TRBJ1-1	TGTGCCAGCAGCCAAGGACAGCTCAACACTGAAGCTTTCTTT	CASSQGQLNTEAFF
TRBD1	TRBV19	.	TRBJ1-4	TGTGCCAGTAGTATAACCCAGGGGGGTGAAAAACTGTTTTTT	CASSITQGGEKLFF
.	TRBV2	.	TRBJ2-5	TGTGCCAGCAGTGTGAAGAGGGCTCAAGAGACCCAGTACTTC	CASSVKRAQETQYF
.	TRBV10-3	.	TRBJ2-2	TGTGCCATCAGTGAAAGCACAGCCCGTACCGGGGAGCTGTTTTTT	CAISESTARTGELFF
TRBD2	TRBV7-9	.	TRBJ2-3	TGTGCCAGCAGCACAGGGACTAGCTACTACACAGATACGCAGTATTTT	CASSTGTSYYTDTQYF
TRBD1	TRBV4-1	.	TRBJ1-5	TGCGCCAGCAGCCAAGTTCTTCGGGACAGTTATCAGCCCCAGCATTTT	CASSQVLRDSYQPQHF
TRBD1	TRBV5-1	.	TRBJ1-2	TGCGCCAGCAGCCCGGGGGGACAGGCGGCCGGTGGCTACACCTTC	CASSPGGQAAGGYTF